Following are 26 T cell receptor beta chains from one sample sequenced in a study of blood T cell repertoires in COVID-19. Generated by immunoSEQ multiplex PCR, the TCRdb table keeps only in-frame clones and is missing some. The sample carries more than 350,000 clones, around 87% recorded once. The specimen was peripheral blood. These receptors came from a woman under 40 with COVID-19, enrolled during active disease.

The chain couples TRBV18 to TRBJ2-3; tentative D call: TRBD1 (6 bases). V gave up 3 bases and J gave up 5 bases, with 12 bases separating them. CDR3 length: 14 amino acids. CDR1 is KGHSH, CDR2 LQKENI, per germline. The CDR3 region is CASSPQQGRDTQYF. CDR3 sequence (DNA): TGTGCCAGCTCACCCCAGCAGGGGAGAGATACGCAGTATTTT.

This chain links TRBV24-1 with TRBJ2-1; 10 bases match TRBD2. This CDR3 spans 16 amino acids. Trimming took 4 bases from V and 5 from J; bases not matched to a gene: 7. Germline V gene lookup returns CDR1 KGHDR and CDR2 SFDVKD. This CDR3 is CATSELAGGGHNEQFF. The CDR3 DNA reads as TGTGCCACCAGTGAATTAGCGGGAGGTGGCCACAATGAGCAGTTCTTC.

The CDR3 DNA is TGTGCCAGCAGTCCTCGACAGTCCTTGGGGGAAAAACTGTTTTTT. This encodes CASSPRQSLGEKLFF. V usage is TRBV27 and J usage is TRBJ1-4; tentative D call: TRBD1 (5 bases). Germline V gene sequence: CDR1 MNHEY, CDR2 SMNVEV (reference sequence). Trimming removed 5 bases from V and 8 bases from J, with 18 bases in between. The CDR3 is 15 amino acids.

The V and J genes are TRBV27 and TRBJ1-4, with 9 bases fitting TRBD1. V trimming: 6 bases; J trimming: 5 bases; junction bases outside the gene matches: 7. Germline V gene sequence: CDR1 MNHEY, CDR2 SMNVEV (reference sequence). The CDR3 totals 15 residues. CDR3 DNA sequence: TGTGCCAGCAGACCCGGGACAGGGAGAAATGAAAAACTGTTTTTT. Translation gives CASRPGTGRNEKLFF.

This chain's CDR3 is CASSTYPSQGWETQYF. Here the CDR3 DNA reads TGTGCCAGTAGCACATACCCCTCACAGGGGTGGGAGACCCAGTACTTC. The J gene is TRBJ2-5, the V gene TRBV19; 7 nucleotides match TRBD1. Trimming cost V 6 bases and J 5 bases; bases outside gene matches: 15. Germline V CDR1 and CDR2: LNHDA, SQIVND (reference sequence). This CDR3 is 16 amino acids long.

The V call is TRBV30, the J call TRBJ2-6; 10 nucleotides line up with TRBD1. This CDR3 comprises 17 residues. V trimming: 5 bases; J trimming: 1 base; junction bases outside the gene matches: 8. Germline assignment: CDR1 GTSNPN and CDR2 SVGIG (reference sequence). The CDR3 is CAWVPGQGRSGANVLTF. In DNA form, the CDR3 reads TGTGCCTGGGTCCCGGGACAGGGGAGGTCTGGGGCCAACGTCCTGACTTTC.

V gene TRBV2 combines with J gene TRBJ2-7, with 7 bases fitting TRBD1. Germline V gene lookup returns CDR1 SNHLY and CDR2 FYNNEI. This CDR3 comprises 20 residues. Trimming at V came to 2 bases and at J to 0 bases, leaving 19 bases not matched to a gene. The CDR3 protein is CASSEKGAKTLLGNSYEQYF. For the CDR3, the DNA is TGTGCCAGCAGTGAAAAGGGGGCCAAAACCCTTCTAGGAAACTCCTACGAGCAGTACTTC.

V usage is TRBV5-1 and J usage is TRBJ1-1, with D possibly being TRBD1 (6 bases). CDR3 length equals 13 residues. V lost 3 bases to trimming and J lost 1 base, with 7 bases between them. The germline CDR1 and CDR2 sequences are SGHRS and YFSETQ. CDR3 in amino acids: CASSSRGNTEAFF. The CDR3 coding sequence is TGCGCCAGCAGCTCCAGGGGGAACACTGAAGCTTTCTTT.

The V and J genes are TRBV5-1 and TRBJ2-5; TRBD2 aligns across 13 bases. The CDR3 runs 17 residues. Germline CDR1 is SGHRS and CDR2 is YFSETQ. The V and J ends lost 4 bases and 2 bases, in that order; junction bases with no gene match: 8. CDR3 in amino acids: CASSVTGTSGVQETQYF. The CDR3 nucleotides are TGCGCCAGCAGCGTCACCGGGACTAGCGGGGTACAAGAGACCCAGTACTTC.

The chain uses TRBV28 and TRBJ1-3; D is unresolved. The CDR3 runs 13 residues. Trimming shortened V by 7 bases and J by 0 bases, and 7 bases separated the two germline ends. Germline CDR1 and CDR2: MDHEN and SYDVKM. Written as DNA, the CDR3 is TGTGCCAGCACGAGGATCTCTGGAAACACCATATATTTT. Protein product: CASTRISGNTIYF.

The CDR3 here is CATSRELVAGVEQYF. CDR3 DNA sequence: TGTGCCACCAGCAGAGAATTGGTAGCGGGAGTCGAGCAGTACTTC. The rearrangement joins TRBV15 to TRBJ2-7; 9 positions agree with TRBD2. CDR3 length: 15 amino acids. The ends lost 0 bases at V and 6 bases at J; junction bases unmatched: 6. Germline lookup yields CDR1 LNHNV and CDR2 YYDKDF (reference sequence).

The rearrangement uses TRBV19 and TRBJ1-5, with D possibly TRBD1 on 5 matching bases. This CDR3 is 14 amino acids long. The V gene's germline CDR1 is LNHDA and CDR2 SQIVND (reference sequence). Trimming pared 10 bases from V and 0 bases from J, leaving 13 bases between. CDR3 nucleotides: TGTGCCACCGAGAGAGGACATAGCAATCAGCCCCAGCATTTT. It is translated as CATERGHSNQPQHF.

The V call is TRBV5-1, the J call TRBJ2-2; the D gene is possibly TRBD2 (5 bases). The V end was cut by 0 bases, the J end by 6 bases, with 12 bases between. CDR3 length equals 15 residues. CDR1 SGHRS and CDR2 YFSETQ come from the germline V gene. The DNA of the CDR3 is TGCGCCAGCAGCTTGGAGGGTGGGAGTGCCGGGGAGCTGTTTTTT. As protein: CASSLEGGSAGELFF.

The chain is built from TRBV2 and TRBJ1-1; D is ambiguous. Trimming cost V 1 base and J 0 bases, with 9 bases left between them. This CDR3 spans 15 amino acids. CDR1 is SNHLY, CDR2 FYNNEI, per germline. The CDR3 DNA is TGTGCCAGCAGTGAAGTCAGACTACTGAACACTGAAGCTTTCTTT. The encoded protein is CASSEVRLLNTEAFF.

The chain uses TRBV19 and TRBJ2-7; the match to TRBD1 covers 7 bases. CDR1 and CDR2 (germline): LNHDA, SQIVND (reference sequence). The CDR3 runs to 15 residues. V trimming: 3 bases; J trimming: 3 bases; junction bases outside the gene matches: 8. The CDR3 DNA reads TGTGCCAGTAGTATTGCGACAGGGCCAGGCTACGAGCAGTACTTC. Translated: CASSIATGPGYEQYF.

This chain links TRBV7-9 with TRBJ2-2; 7 nucleotides align to TRBD2. With V trimmed by 2 bases and J by 0 bases, 6 bases remained unmatched. Germline V lookup: CDR1 SEHNR, CDR2 FQNEAQ (reference sequence). CDR3 length equals 17 residues. The CDR3 is CASSLPTTSPNTGELFF. In DNA form, the CDR3 reads TGTGCCAGCAGCTTACCTACGACTAGCCCGAACACCGGGGAGCTGTTTTTT. The variable domain in full, with the rest retrieved from reference TRBV7-9 and TRBJ2-2, is DTGVSQNPRHKITKRGQNVTFRCDPISEHNRLYWYRQTLGQGPEFLTYFQNEAQLEKSRLLSDRFSAERPKGSFSTLEIQRTEQGDSAMYLCASSLPTTSPNTGELFFGEGSRLTVL.

The chain has TRBV4-1 and TRBJ2-2, with D uncertain. The CDR3 is made up of 14 amino acids. Germline V CDR1 and CDR2: MGHRA, YSYEKL. V gave up 0 bases and J gave up 8 bases, with 10 bases separating them. The CDR3 DNA reads as TGCGCCAGCAGCCAAGAGACGGGTCCGGGGGAGCTGTTTTTT. Amino acids: CASSQETGPGELFF.

V is TRBV4-1 and J is TRBJ1-5; TRBD1 agrees at 9 bases. Unmatched junction bases numbered 4, after V lost 4 bases and J lost 6 bases. CDR3 length equals 14 residues. Germline V gene sequence: CDR1 MGHRA, CDR2 YSYEKL. The CDR3 protein is CASSLRTGAQPQHF. Written as DNA, the CDR3 is TGCGCCAGCAGCCTAAGGACAGGGGCTCAGCCCCAGCATTTT.

The rearrangement uses TRBV28 and TRBJ2-1; 11 positions agree with TRBD2. CDR1 is MDHEN, CDR2 SYDVKM, per germline. There are 17 residues in the CDR3. J was trimmed by 5 bases and V by 7 bases; bases with no gene match: 13. In DNA, the CDR3 is TGTGCCAGCACCCCCCCACGCCTAGCGGGAGGCCACAATGAGCAGTTCTTC. Residues: CASTPPRLAGGHNEQFF.

This sequence joins TRBV30 and TRBJ2-2, with 9 bases that match TRBD1. Germline CDR1 and CDR2: GTSNPN and SVGIG (reference sequence). The CDR3 sequence is 13 residues long. The V segment lost 1 base and the J segment 6 bases; nucleotides outside the gene matches: 0. The CDR3 protein is CAWSGQGAGELFF. The CDR3 DNA sequence: TGTGCCTGGAGTGGACAGGGGGCCGGGGAGCTGTTTTTT.

V is TRBV10-1 and J is TRBJ2-7; D is ambiguous. This CDR3 is 12 amino acids long. The germline V gene encodes CDR1 WNHNN and CDR2 SYGVQD (reference sequence). V lost 9 bases and J 3 bases, leaving 12 bases between the germline ends. The CDR3 loop is CARNPSSYEQYF. The CDR3 DNA sequence: TGCGCCAGGAACCCCTCCAGCTACGAGCAGTACTTC.

This clone is a singleton in its sample. CDR3 DNA sequence: TGTGCCAGGACCTCGGGGGTAGCGGGGTGCGAGCAGTACTTC. It is translated as CARTSGVAGCEQYF. The J gene is TRBJ2-7, the V gene TRBV7-3; 8 bases map to TRBD2. This CDR3 comprises 14 residues. J was trimmed by 6 bases and V by 9 bases; bases with no gene match: 13. Germline V gene data show CDR1 as SGHTA and CDR2 as FQGTGA.

V and J are TRBV4-3 and TRBJ2-7, with D perhaps TRBD1 (6 bases). V was cut by 4 bases and J by 3 bases, with 13 bases left in between. Looked up from germline, CDR1 is LGHNA and CDR2 is YSLEER. The CDR3 is 14 residues long. CDR3 DNA: TGCGCCAGCAGCCGAGACAGGTATGGCTACGAGCAGTACTTC. Translation gives CASSRDRYGYEQYF.

The chain employs TRBV7-9 and TRBJ1-2; TRBD1 agrees at 7 bases. After removal of 5 bases from V and 3 bases from J, the junction contained 6 bases not matched to a gene. This CDR3 is built from 14 residues. Germline CDR1 reads SEHNR; CDR2 reads FQNEAQ (reference sequence). The CDR3 DNA is TGTGCCAGCAGCACAGACAGGGATGACTATGGCTACACCTTC. This gives the protein CASSTDRDDYGYTF.

The chain carries TRBV27 and TRBJ1-5; D is undetermined. Trimming removed 4 bases from V and 2 bases from J, with 12 bases in between. Germline loops: CDR1 MNHEY, CDR2 SMNVEV (reference sequence). The CDR3 runs 15 residues. CDR3 region: CASSSLSGGNQPQHF. For the CDR3, the DNA is TGTGCCAGCAGTTCCCTTTCAGGTGGCAATCAGCCCCAGCATTTT.

In this sample, this clone turned up once. The rearrangement uses TRBV9 and TRBJ2-1, with D possibly TRBD1 on 6 matching bases. V was pared by 0 bases and J by 3 bases, with 13 bases between. Germline V gene data show CDR1 as SGDLS and CDR2 as YYNGEE. This CDR3 comprises 16 residues. The CDR3 region is CASSVEGTTNYNEQFF. In nucleotides, the CDR3 is TGTGCCAGCAGCGTAGAAGGGACAACGAACTACAATGAGCAGTTCTTC.